This is a list of T cell receptor beta chains from one sample in a study of naive and memory T cell subsets. Each CDR3 protein is one row after TCRdb ran MiXCR on the 5' RACE reads. The sample contains about 22,000 distinct CDR3 sequences, less than 5% of which appear only once. These receptors all stem from a male donor in good health. Each CDR3 is given with its conserved first and last residue. D genes are given only for firm matches.

CDR3	D	V
CASSLLSGNTNQPQHF	-	TRBV28
CASSYARGGIETQYF	-	TRBV6-5
CSGQPGLALGEQFF	TRBD2	TRBV29-1
CSVEVQGSGANVLTF	-	TRBV29-1
CASSEGGQGKLFF	-	TRBV6-1
CSARDDHAGGTEAFF	-	TRBV20-1
CASIPRDSGANVLTF	-	TRBV19
CASSPKQGGETQYF	-	TRBV18
CASSLRDRAHGYTF	TRBD1	TRBV7-2
CSVEGGLNEQFF	-	TRBV29-1
CSARGRDVFSNEQFF	-	TRBV20-1